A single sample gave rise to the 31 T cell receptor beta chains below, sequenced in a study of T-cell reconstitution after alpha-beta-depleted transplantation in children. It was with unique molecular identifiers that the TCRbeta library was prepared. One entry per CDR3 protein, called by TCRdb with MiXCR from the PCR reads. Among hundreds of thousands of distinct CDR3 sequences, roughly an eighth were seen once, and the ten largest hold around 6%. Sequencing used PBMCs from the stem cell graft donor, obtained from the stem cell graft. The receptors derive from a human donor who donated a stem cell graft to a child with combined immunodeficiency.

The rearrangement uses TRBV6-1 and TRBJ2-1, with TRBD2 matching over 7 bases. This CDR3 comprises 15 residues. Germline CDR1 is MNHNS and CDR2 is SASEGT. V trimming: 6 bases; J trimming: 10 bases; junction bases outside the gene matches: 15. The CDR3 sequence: CASSRRGPGGGEQFF. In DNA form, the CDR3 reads TGTGCCAGCAGCCGCCGGGGCCCGGGAGGTGGGGAGCAGTTCTTC.

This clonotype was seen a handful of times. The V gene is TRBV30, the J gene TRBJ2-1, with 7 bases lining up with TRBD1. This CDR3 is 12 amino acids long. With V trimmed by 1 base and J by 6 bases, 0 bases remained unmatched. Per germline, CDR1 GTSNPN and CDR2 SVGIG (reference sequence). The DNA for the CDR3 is TGTGCCTGGAGTGGACAGGGCAATGAGCAGTTCTTC. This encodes CAWSGQGNEQFF.

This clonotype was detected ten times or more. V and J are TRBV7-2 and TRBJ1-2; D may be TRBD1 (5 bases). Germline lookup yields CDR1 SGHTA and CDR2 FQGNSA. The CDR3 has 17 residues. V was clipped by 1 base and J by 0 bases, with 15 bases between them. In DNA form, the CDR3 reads TGTGCCAGCAGCTTAGTTTCAGGGACCCCCTCTAACTATGGCTACACCTTC. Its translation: CASSLVSGTPSNYGYTF.

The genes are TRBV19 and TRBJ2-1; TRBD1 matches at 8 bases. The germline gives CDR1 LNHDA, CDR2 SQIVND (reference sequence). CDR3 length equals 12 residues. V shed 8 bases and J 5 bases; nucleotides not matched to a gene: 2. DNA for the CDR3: TGTGCCAGTCAGACAGGGGACAATGAGCAGTTCTTC. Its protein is CASQTGDNEQFF. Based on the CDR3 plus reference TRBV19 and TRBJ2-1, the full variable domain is DGGITQSPKYLFRKEGQNVTLSCEQNLNHDAMYWYRQDPGQGLRLIYYSQIVNDFQKGDIAEGYSVSREKKESFPLTVTSAQKNPTAFYLCASQTGDNEQFFGPGTRLTVL.

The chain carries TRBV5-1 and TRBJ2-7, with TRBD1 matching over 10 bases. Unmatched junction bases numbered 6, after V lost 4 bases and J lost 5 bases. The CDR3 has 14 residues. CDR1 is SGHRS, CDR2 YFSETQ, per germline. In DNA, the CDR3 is TGCGCCAGCAGCCTGGGAGGGACAGGGGACGAGCAGTACTTC. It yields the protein CASSLGGTGDEQYF.

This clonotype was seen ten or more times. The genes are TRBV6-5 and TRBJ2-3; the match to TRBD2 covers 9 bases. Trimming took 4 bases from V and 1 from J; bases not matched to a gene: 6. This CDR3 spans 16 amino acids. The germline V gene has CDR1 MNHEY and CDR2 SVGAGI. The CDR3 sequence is CASSSRREGGTDTQYF. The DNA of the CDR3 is TGTGCCAGCAGTTCACGGCGGGAGGGGGGCACAGATACGCAGTATTTT.

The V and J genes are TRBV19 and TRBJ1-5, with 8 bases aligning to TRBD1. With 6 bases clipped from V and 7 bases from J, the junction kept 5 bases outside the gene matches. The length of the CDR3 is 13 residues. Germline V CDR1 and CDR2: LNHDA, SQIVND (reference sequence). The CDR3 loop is CASSNGQGQPQHF. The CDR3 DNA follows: TGTGCCAGTAGCAACGGACAGGGCCAGCCCCAGCATTTT.

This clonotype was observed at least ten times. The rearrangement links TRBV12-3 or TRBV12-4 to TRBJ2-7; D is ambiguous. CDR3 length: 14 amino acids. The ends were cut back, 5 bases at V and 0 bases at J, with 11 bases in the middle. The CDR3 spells CASSRPDSSYEQYF. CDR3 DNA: TGTGCCAGCAGTCGACCTGATAGCTCCTACGAGCAGTACTTC.

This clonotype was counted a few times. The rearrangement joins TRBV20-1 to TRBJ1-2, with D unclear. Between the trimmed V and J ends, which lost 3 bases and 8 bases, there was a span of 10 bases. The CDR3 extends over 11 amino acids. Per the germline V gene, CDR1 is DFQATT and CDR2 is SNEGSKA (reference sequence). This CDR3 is CSASLVYGYTF. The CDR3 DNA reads TGCAGTGCTAGTTTAGTCTACGGCTACACCTTC.

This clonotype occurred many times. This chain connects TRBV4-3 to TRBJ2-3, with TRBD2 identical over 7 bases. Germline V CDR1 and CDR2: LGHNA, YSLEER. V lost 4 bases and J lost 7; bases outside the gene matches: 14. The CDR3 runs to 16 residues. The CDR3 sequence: CASSLNGGGLLNTQYF. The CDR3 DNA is TGCGCCAGCAGCCTCAATGGGGGGGGGTTGCTTAATACGCAGTATTTT.

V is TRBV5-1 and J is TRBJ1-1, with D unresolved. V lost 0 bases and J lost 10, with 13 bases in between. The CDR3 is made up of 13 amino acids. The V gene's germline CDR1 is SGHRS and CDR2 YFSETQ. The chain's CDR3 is CASSLATVAGAFF. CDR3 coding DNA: TGCGCCAGCAGCTTGGCTACAGTCGCAGGAGCTTTCTTT.

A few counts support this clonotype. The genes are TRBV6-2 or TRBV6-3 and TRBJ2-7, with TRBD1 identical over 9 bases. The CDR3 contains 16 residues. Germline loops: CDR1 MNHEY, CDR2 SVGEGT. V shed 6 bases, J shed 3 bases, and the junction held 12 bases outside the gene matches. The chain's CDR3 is CASRPLPGQGSYEQYF. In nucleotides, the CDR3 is TGTGCCAGCAGGCCTCTTCCGGGACAGGGTAGCTACGAGCAGTACTTC.

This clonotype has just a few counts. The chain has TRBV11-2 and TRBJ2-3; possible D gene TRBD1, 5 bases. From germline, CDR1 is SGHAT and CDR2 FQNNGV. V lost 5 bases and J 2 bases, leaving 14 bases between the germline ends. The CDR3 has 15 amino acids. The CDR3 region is CASSQPHGATDTQYF. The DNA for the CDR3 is TGTGCCAGCAGCCAGCCCCATGGGGCCACAGATACGCAGTATTTT.

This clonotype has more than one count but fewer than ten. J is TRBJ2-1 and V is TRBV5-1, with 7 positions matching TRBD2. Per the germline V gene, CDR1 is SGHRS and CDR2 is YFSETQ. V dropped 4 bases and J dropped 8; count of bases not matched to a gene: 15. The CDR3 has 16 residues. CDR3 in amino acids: CASSHEGRGGIDEQFF. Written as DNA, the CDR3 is TGCGCCAGCAGCCACGAGGGGAGGGGAGGGATCGATGAGCAGTTCTTC.

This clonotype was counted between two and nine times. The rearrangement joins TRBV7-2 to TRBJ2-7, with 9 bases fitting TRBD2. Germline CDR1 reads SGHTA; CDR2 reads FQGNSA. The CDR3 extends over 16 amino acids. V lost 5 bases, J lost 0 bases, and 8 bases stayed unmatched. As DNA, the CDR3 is TGTGCCAGCAGCCTCAGGGGGGGACTAGCCTCCTACGAGCAGTACTTC. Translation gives CASSLRGGLASYEQYF.

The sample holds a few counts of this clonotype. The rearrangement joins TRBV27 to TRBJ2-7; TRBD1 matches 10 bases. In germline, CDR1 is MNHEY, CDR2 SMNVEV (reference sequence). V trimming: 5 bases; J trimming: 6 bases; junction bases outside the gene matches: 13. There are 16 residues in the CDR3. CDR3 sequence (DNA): TGTGCCAGCAGTACCTCCGGGACAGGGGCCGGGCCCGAGCAGTACTTC. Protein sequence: CASSTSGTGAGPEQYF.

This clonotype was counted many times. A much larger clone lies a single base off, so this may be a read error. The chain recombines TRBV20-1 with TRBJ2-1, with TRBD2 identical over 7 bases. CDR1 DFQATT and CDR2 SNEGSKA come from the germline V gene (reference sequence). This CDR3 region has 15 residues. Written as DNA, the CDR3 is TGCAGTCCTAGAGATCCGGCGGGGGACCACAGTGAGCAGTTCTTC. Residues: CSPRDPAGDHSEQFF.

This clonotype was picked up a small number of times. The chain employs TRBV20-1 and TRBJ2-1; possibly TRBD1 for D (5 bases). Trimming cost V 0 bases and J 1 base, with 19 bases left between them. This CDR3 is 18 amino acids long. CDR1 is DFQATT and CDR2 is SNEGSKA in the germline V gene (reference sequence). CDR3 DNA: TGCAGTGCTAGAGACTCTACCCCAGGGTGGAAGTCCTACAATGAGCAGTTCTTC. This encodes CSARDSTPGWKSYNEQFF.

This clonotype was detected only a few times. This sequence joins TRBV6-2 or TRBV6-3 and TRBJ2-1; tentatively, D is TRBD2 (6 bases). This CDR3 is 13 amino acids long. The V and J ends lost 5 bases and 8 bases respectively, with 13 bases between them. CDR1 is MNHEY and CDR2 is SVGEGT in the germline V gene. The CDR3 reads CASSSSSVHEQFF. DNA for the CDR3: TGTGCCAGCAGTAGTTCTAGCGTCCATGAGCAGTTCTTC.

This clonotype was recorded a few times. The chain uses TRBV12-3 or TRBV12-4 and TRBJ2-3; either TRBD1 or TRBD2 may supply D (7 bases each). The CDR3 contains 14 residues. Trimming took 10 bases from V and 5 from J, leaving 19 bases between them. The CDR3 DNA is TGTGCCATCCAGGGGGGGCCAGTTCGAGATACGCAGTATTTT. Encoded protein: CAIQGGPVRDTQYF.

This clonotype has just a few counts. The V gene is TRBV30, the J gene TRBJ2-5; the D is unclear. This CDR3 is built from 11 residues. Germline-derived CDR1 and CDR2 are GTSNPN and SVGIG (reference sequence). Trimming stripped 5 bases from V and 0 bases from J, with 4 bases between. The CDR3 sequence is CAWGYQETQYF. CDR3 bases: TGTGCCTGGGGATACCAAGAGACCCAGTACTTC.

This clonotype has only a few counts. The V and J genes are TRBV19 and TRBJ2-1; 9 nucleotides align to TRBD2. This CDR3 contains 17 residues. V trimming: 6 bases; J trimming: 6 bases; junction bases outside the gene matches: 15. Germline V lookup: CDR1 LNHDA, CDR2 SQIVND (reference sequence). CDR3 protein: CASRGLAGVSYGNEQFF. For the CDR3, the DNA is TGTGCCAGTAGAGGATTAGCGGGAGTAAGTTATGGCAATGAGCAGTTCTTC.

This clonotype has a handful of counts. CDR3 region: CASRLGQGSYEQYF. Here the CDR3 DNA reads TGTGCCAGCAGGCTCGGACAGGGTTCCTACGAGCAGTACTTC. This chain links TRBV28 with TRBJ2-7; 8 positions agree with TRBD1. V was clipped by 6 bases and J by 1 base; unmatched bases: 5. The CDR3 loop spans 14 amino acids. Germline V gene sequence: CDR1 MDHEN, CDR2 SYDVKM.

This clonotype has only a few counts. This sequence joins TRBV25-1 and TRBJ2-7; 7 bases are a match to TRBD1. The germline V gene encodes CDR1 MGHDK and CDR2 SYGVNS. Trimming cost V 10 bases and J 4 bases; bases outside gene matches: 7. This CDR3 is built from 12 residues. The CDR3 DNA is TGTGCCACCAGGGACAGCAGATACGAGCAGTACTTC. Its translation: CATRDSRYEQYF.

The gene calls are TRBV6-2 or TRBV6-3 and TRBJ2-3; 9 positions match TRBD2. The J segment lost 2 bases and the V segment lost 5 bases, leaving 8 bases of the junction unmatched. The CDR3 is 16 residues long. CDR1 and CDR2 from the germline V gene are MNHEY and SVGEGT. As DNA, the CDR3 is TGTGCCAGCAGTAGACGATTAGCGGGAGCCACAGATACGCAGTATTTT. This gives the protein CASSRRLAGATDTQYF.

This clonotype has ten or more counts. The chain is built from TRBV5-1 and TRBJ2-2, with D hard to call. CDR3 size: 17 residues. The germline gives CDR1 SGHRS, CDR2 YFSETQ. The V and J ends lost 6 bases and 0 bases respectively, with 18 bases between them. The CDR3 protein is CASIRTPASANTGELFF. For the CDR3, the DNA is TGCGCCAGCATCCGGACCCCAGCGAGCGCGAACACCGGGGAGCTGTTTTTT.

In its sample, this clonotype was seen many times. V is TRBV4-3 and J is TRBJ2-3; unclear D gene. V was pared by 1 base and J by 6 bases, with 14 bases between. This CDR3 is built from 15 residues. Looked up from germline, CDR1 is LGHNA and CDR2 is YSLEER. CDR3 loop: CASSQGKVQLDTQYF. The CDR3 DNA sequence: TGCGCCAGCAGCCAAGGGAAAGTTCAATTGGATACGCAGTATTTT.

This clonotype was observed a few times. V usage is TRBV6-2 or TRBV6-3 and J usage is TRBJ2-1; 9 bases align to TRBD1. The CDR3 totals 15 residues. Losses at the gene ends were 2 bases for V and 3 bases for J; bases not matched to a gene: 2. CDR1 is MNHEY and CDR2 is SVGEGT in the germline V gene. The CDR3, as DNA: TGTGCCAGCAGTTACCGGGACAGGGACTACAATGAGCAGTTCTTC. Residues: CASSYRDRDYNEQFF.

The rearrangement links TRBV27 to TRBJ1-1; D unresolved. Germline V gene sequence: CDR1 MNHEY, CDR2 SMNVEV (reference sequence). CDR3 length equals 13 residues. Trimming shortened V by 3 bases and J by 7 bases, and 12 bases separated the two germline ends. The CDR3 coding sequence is TGTGCCAGCAGTTTCCGCCCCGCCGTTGAAGCTTTCTTT. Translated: CASSFRPAVEAFF.

As DNA, the CDR3 is TGCGCCAGCCTTAGAGAGATTCAAGGCGAGGCTTTCTTT. It is translated as CASLREIQGEAFF. J is TRBJ1-1 and V is TRBV10-2; unclear D gene. V was cut by 8 bases and J by 11 bases, with 21 bases left in between. The CDR3 length is 13 residues. Germline V CDR1 and CDR2: WSHSY, SAAADI.

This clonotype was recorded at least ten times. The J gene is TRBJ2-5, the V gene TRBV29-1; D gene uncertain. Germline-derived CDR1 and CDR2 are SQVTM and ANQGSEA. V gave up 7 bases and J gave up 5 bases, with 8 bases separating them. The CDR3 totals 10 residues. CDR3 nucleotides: TGCAGCGCCAAGGTGGAGACCCAGTACTTC. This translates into CSAKVETQYF.